This TCR beta chain is from a study of Ad26.COV2.S vaccination and SARS-CoV-2 variants. In the study overall: As a participant in COV1001, the donor was in the Ad26.COV2.S trial arm.

The CDR3 sequence is 15 residues long. The germline V gene encodes CDR1 SGHNT and CDR2 YYREEE (reference sequence). The germline V and J ends were trimmed by 4 bases and 3 bases, with 16 bases remaining between them. This table comes from immunoSEQ multiplex PCR, and its TCRdb copy is limited to in-frame clones, with some not included. The repertoire has 300,000 to 500,000 clones, roughly nine tenths of them found once; the top ten carry roughly 3.5%. The treatment was: roughly 20 received Ad26.COV2.S at low or high dose, single or two shots; about 5 received placebo; per-sample allocation not given. Day 63 following the first vaccine or placebo injection was when the samples were taken. Cohort 1b enrolled adults aged 18-55 years in Boston. Participants' vaccine, an Ad26 vector, delivered Wuhan-strain SARS-CoV-2 spike.

The chain joins TRBV5-4 to TRBJ1-1; tentatively, D is TRBD1 (5 bases). This TCR was recovered from a person between 18 and 60 years old who received the Ad26.COV2.S COVID-19 vaccine or a placebo. Sequenced here: peripheral blood, sampled in a trial of Ad26.COV2.S vaccine versus placebo. The CDR3: CASSVRDWGDTEAFF. The CDR3 DNA reads TGTGCCAGCAGCGTTAGGGATTGGGGGGACACTGAAGCTTTCTTT.